Listed below are T cell receptor beta chains from one sample, sequenced in a study of shared clonotypes between healthy human individuals. Clones were sequenced by immunoSEQ multiplex PCR, and TCRdb holds only the in-frame ones, with some missing. Of about 2.1 million clones listed, around 95% are singletons. The sequenced material came from naive CD8+ T cells from PBMCs. These receptors were taken from a man aged 18 to 30 in good health. Some clones in this sample may be carry-over from other donors' samples. The CDR3 runs from the conserved cysteine through the conserved F or W. Fields, in order: clone size, V gene, J gene, D gene, CDR3 DNA, CDR3 protein. D genes are given only for firm matches. Clone size, where shown, is once, few, many, or a class for clones that have expanded.

clone_size: .; v_call: TRBV27; j_call: TRBJ2-7; d_call: .; cdr3_nt: TGTGCCAGCAGTCCGCACGCAGGGGCCCACGAGCAGTACTTC; cdr3_aa: CASSPHAGAHEQYF
clone_size: .; v_call: TRBV9; j_call: TRBJ2-2; d_call: .; cdr3_nt: TGTGCCAGCAGCACCAGGGGGGCCGGGGAGCTGTTTTTT; cdr3_aa: CASSTRGAGELFF
clone_size: .; v_call: TRBV5-6; j_call: TRBJ2-1; d_call: TRBD2; cdr3_nt: TGTGCCAGCAGTTCTGGACTAGCGGGAGTAGATGAGCAGTTCTTC; cdr3_aa: CASSSGLAGVDEQFF
clone_size: .; v_call: TRBV15; j_call: TRBJ1-3; d_call: .; cdr3_nt: TGTGCCACCAGCAGAGGGGGGTTCTCTGGAAACACCATATATTTT; cdr3_aa: CATSRGGFSGNTIYF
clone_size: once; v_call: TRBV25-1; j_call: TRBJ1-6; d_call: TRBD1; cdr3_nt: TGTGCCAGCAGTGAATATGGGACAGGGATGGCCCTCCACTTT; cdr3_aa: CASSEYGTGMALHF
clone_size: .; v_call: TRBV4-3; j_call: TRBJ2-2; d_call: .; cdr3_nt: TGCGCCAGCAGCCAAGATCTGGGGGAGTTCTCCGGGGAGCTGTTTTTT; cdr3_aa: CASSQDLGEFSGELFF
clone_size: once; v_call: TRBV29-1; j_call: TRBJ1-2; d_call: .; cdr3_nt: TGCAGTACCTATCCGGGGGCTAACTATGGCTACACCTTC; cdr3_aa: CSTYPGANYGYTF
clone_size: .; v_call: TRBV5-1; j_call: TRBJ2-7; d_call: TRBD1; cdr3_nt: TGCGCCAGCAGCTTGGTCGGGACAGACTACGAGCAGTACTTC; cdr3_aa: CASSLVGTDYEQYF
clone_size: once; v_call: TRBV27; j_call: TRBJ2-1; d_call: TRBD2; cdr3_nt: TGTGCCAGCAGTTCCCGGGGAGCGGGGGGATACAATGAGCAGTTCTTC; cdr3_aa: CASSSRGAGGYNEQFF
clone_size: .; v_call: TRBV2; j_call: TRBJ2-7; d_call: .; cdr3_nt: TGTGCCAGTTTTTCGGATTCCTCCTACGAGCAGTACTTC; cdr3_aa: CASFSDSSYEQYF
clone_size: .; v_call: TRBV11-2; j_call: TRBJ2-1; d_call: TRBD2; cdr3_nt: TGTGCCAGCAGGCACGGGGGGGCTGGCAACAATGAGCAGTTCTTC; cdr3_aa: CASRHGGAGNNEQFF
clone_size: .; v_call: TRBV4-1; j_call: TRBJ2-2; d_call: TRBD1; cdr3_nt: TGCGCCAGCAGCCACCACGACAGGGGGCCGGCCGGGGAGCTGTTTTTT; cdr3_aa: CASSHHDRGPAGELFF
clone_size: .; v_call: TRBV11-2; j_call: TRBJ1-2; d_call: TRBD1; cdr3_nt: TGTGCCAGCAGCTTAGAGCCACCCGGGACAGAGTATGGCTACACCTTC; cdr3_aa: CASSLEPPGTEYGYTF
clone_size: .; v_call: TRBV11-2; j_call: TRBJ2-7; d_call: .; cdr3_nt: TGTGCCAGCAGCTTAGGTCGGGGGAGCTCCTACGAGCAGTACTTC; cdr3_aa: CASSLGRGSSYEQYF
clone_size: .; v_call: TRBV11-2; j_call: TRBJ2-1; d_call: .; cdr3_nt: TGTGCCAGCAGCTTGACTCCGAGCTCCTACAATGAGCAGTTCTTC; cdr3_aa: CASSLTPSSYNEQFF
clone_size: .; v_call: TRBV7-9; j_call: TRBJ1-1; d_call: .; cdr3_nt: TGTGCCAGCAGCTTAGCGCTGTCACTCGACACTGAAGCTTTCTTT; cdr3_aa: CASSLALSLDTEAFF
clone_size: .; v_call: TRBV28; j_call: TRBJ1-2; d_call: TRBD1; cdr3_nt: TGTGCCAGCAGTTTAGGGACAGGGGGCGGGTATGGCTACACCTTC; cdr3_aa: CASSLGTGGGYGYTF
clone_size: once; v_call: TRBV7-9; j_call: TRBJ1-1; d_call: TRBD1; cdr3_nt: TGTGCCAGCAGCCTTGGGTTCGAGTACAGGGGGAACACTGAAGCTTTCTTT; cdr3_aa: CASSLGFEYRGNTEAFF
clone_size: .; v_call: TRBV11-2; j_call: TRBJ2-2; d_call: .; cdr3_nt: TGTGCCAGCCCCAGCGCAACCGGGGAGCTGTTTTTT; cdr3_aa: CASPSATGELFF
clone_size: .; v_call: TRBV19; j_call: TRBJ2-7; d_call: .; cdr3_nt: TGTGCCAGTAGTATAGGGATCCTTCGAACCTACGAGCAGTACTTC; cdr3_aa: CASSIGILRTYEQYF
clone_size: .; v_call: TRBV5-6; j_call: TRBJ2-1; d_call: .; cdr3_nt: TGTGCCAGCAGCTTAGGGGCGGGTTCCTACAATGAGCAGTTCTTC; cdr3_aa: CASSLGAGSYNEQFF
clone_size: .; v_call: TRBV6-5; j_call: TRBJ2-2; d_call: TRBD2; cdr3_nt: TGTGCCAGCAGTTACCTGACGCCTAGCGGGACCGGGGAGCTGTTTTTT; cdr3_aa: CASSYLTPSGTGELFF
clone_size: .; v_call: TRBV7-9; j_call: TRBJ2-1; d_call: TRBD2; cdr3_nt: TGTGCCAGCAGCTCCCCGGGGACTAGCGGGAGGGCCGTGGGCAATGAGCAGTTCTTC; cdr3_aa: CASSSPGTSGRAVGNEQFF
clone_size: .; v_call: TRBV10-3; j_call: TRBJ1-1; d_call: TRBD1; cdr3_nt: TGTGCCATCACCGATCGGGACAGGGATGACGGTGAAGCTTTCTTT; cdr3_aa: CAITDRDRDDGEAFF
clone_size: .; v_call: TRBV10-1; j_call: TRBJ2-7; d_call: .; cdr3_nt: TGCGCCAGCAGTGAGAGACAGCCCTCGAGTGCCGAGCAGTACTTC; cdr3_aa: CASSERQPSSAEQYF
clone_size: .; v_call: TRBV11-3; j_call: TRBJ2-2; d_call: TRBD2; cdr3_nt: TGTGCCAGCAGCCCGGCGGGGAGGGCGAACACCGGGGAGCTGTTTTTT; cdr3_aa: CASSPAGRANTGELFF
clone_size: .; v_call: TRBV19; j_call: TRBJ2-3; d_call: .; cdr3_nt: TGTGCCAGTAGTATAGCGCGGTCAATACGCCCCGGCACAGATACGCAGTATTTT; cdr3_aa: CASSIARSIRPGTDTQYF
clone_size: .; v_call: TRBV7-9; j_call: TRBJ1-3; d_call: .; cdr3_nt: TGTGCCAACGGGGCCGGATACTCTGGAAACACCATATATTTT; cdr3_aa: CANGAGYSGNTIYF
clone_size: .; v_call: TRBV19; j_call: TRBJ2-1; d_call: TRBD2; cdr3_nt: TGTGCCAGTAGTCCGAGGACTAGCGACAATGAGCAGTTCTTC; cdr3_aa: CASSPRTSDNEQFF
clone_size: .; v_call: TRBV29-1; j_call: TRBJ2-1; d_call: .; cdr3_nt: TGCAGCGTTGAAGAAGGGGGTCTGGAAGGGTTCTTC; cdr3_aa: CSVEEGGLEGFF
clone_size: .; v_call: TRBV7-9; j_call: TRBJ2-3; d_call: TRBD1; cdr3_nt: TGTGCCAGCAGCTTAGGACAGGGGGCGATGACAGATACGCAGTATTTT; cdr3_aa: CASSLGQGAMTDTQYF
clone_size: .; v_call: TRBV13; j_call: TRBJ2-7; d_call: TRBD2; cdr3_nt: TGTGCCAGCAGCAGCCGTGGACTAGCATACGAGCAGTACTTC; cdr3_aa: CASSSRGLAYEQYF
clone_size: .; v_call: TRBV7-9; j_call: TRBJ2-2; d_call: .; cdr3_nt: TGTGCCAGCAGCTTCCCCGGGACTCTGGACACCGGGGAGCTGTTTTTT; cdr3_aa: CASSFPGTLDTGELFF
clone_size: .; v_call: TRBV7-9; j_call: TRBJ2-7; d_call: .; cdr3_nt: TGTGCCAGCGGCCGAGGGGAGTACGAGCAGTACTTC; cdr3_aa: CASGRGEYEQYF
clone_size: .; v_call: TRBV11-2; j_call: TRBJ2-3; d_call: TRBD2; cdr3_nt: TGTGCCAGCAGCTTATGGGCGGGAGCGTCAGATACGCAGTATTTT; cdr3_aa: CASSLWAGASDTQYF
clone_size: .; v_call: TRBV9; j_call: TRBJ1-2; d_call: TRBD1; cdr3_nt: TGTGCCAGCAGCGTAGCTACGGGGGACAGGGCTAACTATGGCTACACCTTC; cdr3_aa: CASSVATGDRANYGYTF
clone_size: few; v_call: TRBV5-1; j_call: TRBJ1-1; d_call: .; cdr3_nt: TGCGCCAGCAGCTTCGGGGGCACTGAAGCTTTCTTT; cdr3_aa: CASSFGGTEAFF
clone_size: .; v_call: TRBV30; j_call: TRBJ2-1; d_call: TRBD2; cdr3_nt: TGTGCCTGGAGTGTAGTAGCGGGAAATATGGGTGAGCAGTTCTTC; cdr3_aa: CAWSVVAGNMGEQFF
clone_size: .; v_call: TRBV28; j_call: TRBJ2-5; d_call: TRBD2; cdr3_nt: TGTGCCAGCAGTTTATTCGTTAGCGGGAGGCCCCAGTACTTC; cdr3_aa: CASSLFVSGRPQYF
clone_size: .; v_call: TRBV7-8; j_call: TRBJ2-7; d_call: TRBD1; cdr3_nt: TGTGCCAGCATCCCCGACAGGGGGCGTGGCGAGCAGTACTTC; cdr3_aa: CASIPDRGRGEQYF
clone_size: .; v_call: TRBV19; j_call: TRBJ1-2; d_call: TRBD1; cdr3_nt: TGTGCCAGTAGTAACAGGGGAGACTATGGCTACACCTTC; cdr3_aa: CASSNRGDYGYTF
clone_size: .; v_call: TRBV7-6; j_call: TRBJ1-4; d_call: .; cdr3_nt: TGTGCCAGCAGCCCCGGGGGGTGGTCTAATGAAAAACTGTTTTTT; cdr3_aa: CASSPGGWSNEKLFF
clone_size: .; v_call: TRBV7-9; j_call: TRBJ2-1; d_call: .; cdr3_nt: TGTGCCAGCAGCGGGGCCGGGTTCAGGGTTAATGAGCAGTTCTTC; cdr3_aa: CASSGAGFRVNEQFF
clone_size: .; v_call: TRBV27; j_call: TRBJ2-7; d_call: TRBD1; cdr3_nt: TGTGCCAGCAGAGTACAGGGGGCGACTGAAGAGCAGTACTTC; cdr3_aa: CASRVQGATEEQYF